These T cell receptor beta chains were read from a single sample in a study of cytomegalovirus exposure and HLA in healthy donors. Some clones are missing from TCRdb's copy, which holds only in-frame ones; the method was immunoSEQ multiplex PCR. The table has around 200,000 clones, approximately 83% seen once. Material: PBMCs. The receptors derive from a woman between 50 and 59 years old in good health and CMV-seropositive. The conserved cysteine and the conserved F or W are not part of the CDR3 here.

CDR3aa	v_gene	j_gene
ASSVRDRSSGNTIY	TRBV5-6	TRBJ1-3
ASSFGDTNQPQH	TRBV7-9	TRBJ1-5
ASSHDIGGGTEAF	TRBV5-1	TRBJ1-1
ASSLWQNNQPQH	TRBV2	TRBJ1-5
ASSPPYDNQPQH	TRBV19	TRBJ1-5
ASSIRRPRKSSYNEQF	TRBV19	TRBJ2-1
ARNTGEEKLF	TRBV6-5	TRBJ1-4
ASSQDTVDFSPLH	TRBV4-2	TRBJ1-6
ASSQGGGGAVGELF	TRBV4-3	TRBJ2-2
ASSEGGRDTEAF	TRBV6-1	TRBJ1-1
AWSGGPGNTIY	TRBV30	TRBJ1-3
ASSLLGVSYNEQF	TRBV5-6	TRBJ2-1
ASSPRPGHDSNGYT	TRBV7-6	TRBJ1-2
AWSLGPGGGNQPQH	TRBV30	TRBJ1-5
ASSVGVSTDTQY	TRBV2	TRBJ2-3
ASSQALSGGGRGETQY	TRBV5-1	TRBJ2-5
ASSLPRRLGNEQF	TRBV7-9	TRBJ2-1
ASSQTGVVYGYT	TRBV4-1	TRBJ1-2
ASSGGEGGSYNEQF	TRBV7-6	TRBJ2-1
ASSPKAGVYNEQF	TRBV5-1	TRBJ2-1
ASSFLATNEKLF	TRBV7-2	TRBJ1-4
APWGRGMRTEAF	TRBV2	TRBJ1-1
ASSTSPEGASPLH	TRBV28	TRBJ1-6
ASSPGQVNTEAF	TRBV18	TRBJ1-1